The clone carrying this T cell receptor beta chain was detected many times. What it binds is unknown. The source of the sample is a study of T cells in Graves' hyperthyroidism and ophthalmopathy. RNA transcripts served as the template for amplifying TCR beta CDR3 regions. The HTBI primer set was used in a first-round RT-PCR of the TCR CDR3. Each CDR3 protein gets one entry after TCRdb re-called the multiplex PCR reads with MiXCR. The repertoire has around 580,000 distinct CDR3 sequences, approximately 15% of them found once; the top ten carry 15% to 20%. Study results and caveats: In the blood, most expanded thyroid clonotypes above 0.001 appeared as well. Ophthalmopathy and stable hyperthyroidism were separated by a 13 V-J model. Ophthalmopathy prediction by the model preceded onset by a median approximately 6.9 months.

The CDR3 loop spans 13 amino acids. Germline CDR1 and CDR2: DFQATT and SNEGSKA (reference sequence). Trimming stripped 4 bases from V and 3 bases from J, with 12 bases between. The sequenced sample was blood. This sequence was found in a woman aged 18-29 years with Graves' hyperthyroidism. The chain joins TRBV20-1 to TRBJ1-1, with unresolved D. The CDR3 DNA reads as TGCAGTGCTACGAGGGTTATCGACACTGAAGCTTTCTTT. Protein sequence: CSATRVIDTEAFF.